This entry is about one T cell receptor beta chain. Here the CDR3 omits its conserved ending phenylalanine or tryptophan, so a read error is the likely source. Per the study methods: Variation in CDR3 across clinicopathological groups served as the basis for constructing a distant-metastasis classifier in papillary thyroid cancer. TCRdb re-called clones from the PCR reads using MiXCR. The V and J calls, along with clone size, are taken from TCRdb and not from the paper's own processing. This table holds 13,000 to 15,000 clones, around 32% found once. Thyroid surgery was preceded by no treatment in any patient. The source of the sample is a study of metastatic and nonmetastatic thyroid tumors. Whole-study context: Repertoire comparison spanned blood and tumor or nodule tissue of malignant and benign thyroid patients.

The sample taken for sequencing was tumor tissue. This receptor was taken from a male donor with papillary thyroid cancer or a benign thyroid nodule (not recorded which). Some clones in this sample may be carry-over from other donors' samples.

The CDR3 loop is CIARDTGTGVNYGYTS. The CDR3 DNA follows: TGCATTGCTAGAGACACCGGGACAGGGGTTAACTATGGCTACACCTCC. The chain has TRBV20-1 and TRBJ1-2, with TRBD1 identical over 10 bases. The CDR3 runs to 16 residues. Germline V lookup: CDR1 DFQATT, CDR2 SNEGSKA (reference sequence).